These 2 T cell receptor beta chains came from one sample sequenced in a study of blood T cell repertoires in COVID-19. Only in-frame clones appear in the TCRdb table, and some are missing; sequencing was by immunoSEQ multiplex PCR. Of 310,000 or so clones in the sample, 80% to 90% were seen once. The sample was peripheral blood. Receptors originate from a woman between 45 and 60 years old with acute or convalescent COVID-19.

This chain connects TRBV28 to TRBJ1-1; D call uncertain. In germline, CDR1 is MDHEN, CDR2 SYDVKM. V lost 2 bases and J lost 4, with 11 bases in between. The CDR3 has 14 amino acids. This CDR3 is CASSLRQEGTEAFF. In nucleotides, the CDR3 is TGTGCCAGCAGTTTAAGGCAGGAAGGCACTGAAGCTTTCTTT.

The chain uses TRBV12-3 or TRBV12-4 and TRBJ1-1; D unresolved. V dropped 3 bases and J dropped 6 bases, with 11 bases sitting between them. The CDR3 spans 13 residues. Here the CDR3 DNA reads TGTGCCAGCAGTTTTGTGCGGGAGGCTGAAGCTTTCTTT. Amino acids: CASSFVREAEAFF.